The 29 T cell receptor beta chains listed next were all sequenced from one sample in a study of blood T cell repertoires in COVID-19. Some clones are missing from TCRdb's copy, which holds only in-frame ones; the method was immunoSEQ multiplex PCR. The sample records over 85,000 clones, about 89% being singletons. The source material was peripheral blood. These receptors were obtained from a human donor in a cohort sampled during active COVID-19.

In its sample, this clone was seen many times. The rearrangement links TRBV28 to TRBJ2-7; the D gene is possibly TRBD1 (5 bases). CDR1 is MDHEN and CDR2 is SYDVKM in the germline V gene. V was pared by 10 bases and J by 0 bases, with 19 bases between. The length of the CDR3 is 15 residues. CDR3 nucleotides: TGTGCCACCAAAGCACAGGTAATCAACTCCTACGAGCAGTACTTC. This translates into CATKAQVINSYEQYF.

This rearrangement joins TRBV5-4 to TRBJ1-1, with 7 bases identical to TRBD1. Per germline, CDR1 SGHNT and CDR2 YYREEE (reference sequence). V lost 5 bases and J lost 4; bases outside the gene matches: 11. CDR3 length equals 15 residues. CDR3 nucleotides: TGTGCCAGCAGGGACGACAGGGTTAGCGGCACTGAAGCTTTCTTT. Translation: CASRDDRVSGTEAFF.

The rearrangement uses TRBV10-1 and TRBJ1-2, with 9 bases aligning to TRBD1. V was clipped by 6 bases and J by 7 bases; unmatched bases: 6. The CDR3 contains 13 residues. Germline V lookup: CDR1 WNHNN, CDR2 SYGVQD (reference sequence). The CDR3 DNA sequence: TGCGCCAGCAGCGCGGACAGGGGCACTGGCTACACCTTC. It translates to CASSADRGTGYTF.

The V gene is TRBV9, the J gene TRBJ1-3; TRBD1 might be the D (5 bases). Germline CDR1 reads SGDLS; CDR2 reads YYNGEE. The CDR3 is made up of 15 amino acids. V lost 3 bases to trimming and J lost 1 base, with 11 bases between them. The CDR3 DNA sequence: TGTGCCAGCAGCGGACCTCCAGGGTCTGGAAACACCATATATTTT. Its protein product is CASSGPPGSGNTIYF.

The rearrangement uses TRBV5-4 and TRBJ2-5; D call uncertain. V lost 0 bases to trimming and J lost 2 bases, with 5 bases between them. The CDR3 totals 13 residues. Germline loops: CDR1 SGHNT, CDR2 YYREEE (reference sequence). The CDR3 nucleotides read TGTGCCAGCAGCTTGGGGCAGCAAGAGACCCAGTACTTC. Its protein product is CASSLGQQETQYF.

The chain is built from TRBV25-1 and TRBJ2-7, with 7 nucleotides matching TRBD1. The CDR3 totals 15 residues. The J segment lost 1 base and the V segment lost 0 bases, leaving 3 bases of the junction unmatched. Germline CDR1 MGHDK, CDR2 SYGVNS. The CDR3 sequence: CASSEYQGESYEQYF. The CDR3 coding sequence is TGTGCCAGCAGTGAATATCAGGGGGAATCCTACGAGCAGTACTTC.

The chain recombines TRBV19 with TRBJ2-7; no clear D gene. Germline assignment: CDR1 LNHDA and CDR2 SQIVND (reference sequence). The CDR3 loop spans 14 amino acids. V dropped 3 bases and J dropped 0 bases, with 9 bases sitting between them. CDR3: CASSISSSSYEQYF. The CDR3 nucleotides are TGTGCCAGTAGTATTAGTTCGAGCTCCTACGAGCAGTACTTC.

The chain joins TRBV7-2 to TRBJ2-3; possibly TRBD2 for D (5 bases). This CDR3 has 15 amino acids. Germline lookup yields CDR1 SGHTA and CDR2 FQGNSA. V dropped 3 bases and J dropped 2 bases, with 12 bases sitting between them. CDR3 DNA: TGTGCCAGCAGCTTCGACCTCGGGAACACAGATACGCAGTATTTT. It specifies CASSFDLGNTDTQYF.

The rearrangement joins TRBV19 to TRBJ2-3, with 9 nucleotides matching TRBD2. The trim removed 3 bases at V and 4 bases at J, leaving 8 bases unmatched. CDR1 is LNHDA and CDR2 is SQIVND in the germline V gene (reference sequence). This CDR3 contains 16 residues. CDR3 DNA sequence: TGTGCCAGTAGTATGGGTAGCGGGAGTGTCCCAGATACGCAGTATTTT. The encoded protein is CASSMGSGSVPDTQYF.

The chain joins TRBV4-2 to TRBJ1-2; 11 bases map to TRBD1. The junction had 4 bases not matched to a gene; V was cut back by 1 base and J by 6 bases. Germline CDR1 LGHNA, CDR2 YNFKEQ. This CDR3 spans 15 amino acids. CDR3 sequence: CASSQAGQGVDGYTF. Here the CDR3 DNA reads TGTGCCAGCAGCCAAGCGGGACAGGGGGTAGATGGCTACACCTTC.

The CDR3 spells CAISGSSGSSDTQYF. CDR3 DNA sequence: TGTGCCATCAGTGGGTCTAGCGGGAGCTCAGATACGCAGTATTTT. The V gene is TRBV10-3, the J gene TRBJ2-3; 10 bases fit TRBD2. CDR1 and CDR2 (germline): ENHRY, SYGVKD. V trimming: 4 bases; J trimming: 4 bases; junction bases outside the gene matches: 5. The CDR3 covers 15 residues.

The chain couples TRBV5-1 to TRBJ2-7; no clear D. V lost 0 bases and J lost 5, with 15 bases in between. There are 15 residues in the CDR3. Germline lookup yields CDR1 SGHRS and CDR2 YFSETQ. In DNA form, the CDR3 reads TGCGCCAGCAGCTTGGTAGTCGGTAGCTTAGACGAGCAGTACTTC. This codes for CASSLVVGSLDEQYF.

The gene calls are TRBV28 and TRBJ2-7; D is undetermined. Germline V gene lookup returns CDR1 MDHEN and CDR2 SYDVKM. Trimming removed 5 bases at V and 4 bases at J, with 12 bases between. This CDR3 region has 13 residues. Here the CDR3 DNA reads TGTGCCAGCAGTCGTCGTCTTCCTTACGAGCAGTACTTC. The encoded protein is CASSRRLPYEQYF.

This rearrangement joins TRBV6-2 or TRBV6-3 to TRBJ2-1, with D possibly TRBD2 on 5 matching bases. Per the germline V gene, CDR1 is MNHEY and CDR2 is SVGEGT. The CDR3 runs 13 residues. Trimming took off 4 bases at V and 5 bases at J, with 9 bases between the two ends. The CDR3 here is CASSLDGDNEQFF. CDR3 in DNA: TGTGCCAGCAGTTTGGACGGGGACAATGAGCAGTTCTTC.

This clone was detected a few times. The chain combines TRBV2 with TRBJ2-7, with 13 positions matching TRBD2. The germline V gene encodes CDR1 SNHLY and CDR2 FYNNEI. J was trimmed by 1 base and V by 6 bases; bases with no gene match: 0. The CDR3 consists of 14 residues. CDR3 region: CASRLAGGSYEQYF. DNA for the CDR3: TGTGCCAGCAGACTAGCGGGGGGGTCCTACGAGCAGTACTTC. Full variable domain (outside the CDR3, taken from reference TRBV2 and TRBJ2-7): EPEVTQTPSHQVTQMGQEVILRCVPISNHLYFYWYRQILGQKVEFLVSFYNNEISEKSEIFDDQFSVERPDGSNFTLKIRSTKLEDSAMYFCASRLAGGSYEQYFGPGTRLTVT.

The chain carries TRBV2 and TRBJ1-1, with a possible D match to TRBD1 (6 bases). Germline values: CDR1 SNHLY, CDR2 FYNNEI. V was cut by 6 bases and J by 12 bases, with 26 bases left in between. The CDR3 consists of 15 residues. The CDR3 spells CASSSPIAGVYHPFF. The CDR3 DNA reads as TGTGCCAGCAGCTCCCCCATAGCAGGGGTGTATCATCCTTTCTTT.

The table lists this clone with a count of one. The rearrangement links TRBV9 to TRBJ1-1; D is ambiguous. CDR1 and CDR2 (germline): SGDLS, YYNGEE. The CDR3 totals 17 residues. Trimming removed 4 bases at V and 1 base at J, with 20 bases between. The CDR3 nucleotides read TGTGCCAGCAGCCCCCGTAGTCACAGCTACAAGAACACTGAAGCTTTCTTT. Translation gives CASSPRSHSYKNTEAFF.

The rearrangement joins TRBV6-5 to TRBJ2-7, with a tentative D call TRBD2 (5 bases). Germline loops: CDR1 MNHEY, CDR2 SVGAGI. The CDR3 extends over 12 amino acids. Trimming pared 6 bases from V and 2 bases from J, leaving 8 bases between. The CDR3 DNA reads as TGTGCCAGCAGGGGGAGTCCCTACGAGCAGTACTTC. Amino acids: CASRGSPYEQYF.

The genes are TRBV4-3 and TRBJ2-2, with TRBD2 identical over 11 bases. The CDR3 totals 21 residues. The V gene end was trimmed by 3 bases and the J gene end by 5 bases; junction bases not matched to a gene: 20. Germline loops: CDR1 LGHNA, CDR2 YSLEER. The CDR3 DNA follows: TGCGCCAGCAGCCACCCAGCGCCACAGGTTCTAGCGGGAGGTGATACCGGGGAGCTGTTTTTT. This codes for CASSHPAPQVLAGGDTGELFF.

In nucleotides, the CDR3 is TGCGCGGCCGGGAGTGCTCAGAACACTGAAGCTTTCTTT. Its translation: CAAGSAQNTEAFF. The rearrangement links TRBV10-2 to TRBJ1-1; D is ambiguous. Germline-derived CDR1 and CDR2 are WSHSY and SAAADI. The CDR3 consists of 13 residues.

As DNA, the CDR3 is TGTGCCAGCAGCGTACCCCGGGACAATAGGCGCTCTGAGGGAAATGGCTACACCTTC. This gives the protein CASSVPRDNRRSEGNGYTF. V usage is TRBV7-9 and J usage is TRBJ1-2, with a tentative D call TRBD1 (6 bases). CDR1 is SEHNR, CDR2 FQNEAQ, per germline (reference sequence). The CDR3 is made up of 19 amino acids. The V gene lost 5 bases and the J gene lost 6 bases, with 31 bases spanning the gap. Filled out from reference TRBV7-9 and TRBJ1-2, the complete variable domain reads DTGVSQNPRHKITKRGQNVTFRCDPISEHNRLYWYRQTLGQGPEFLTYFQNEAQLEKSRLLSDRFSAERPKGSFSTLEIQRTEQGDSAMYLCASSVPRDNRRSEGNGYTFGSGTRLTVV.

For the CDR3, the DNA is TGTGCCAGCACCGGGACAGGGGATTACGAGCAGTACTTC. Its protein is CASTGTGDYEQYF. The V call is TRBV28, the J call TRBJ2-7, with 10 bases lining up with TRBD1. Germline CDR1 and CDR2: MDHEN and SYDVKM. J gave up 4 bases and V 7 bases, and 4 bases lay outside the gene matches. The CDR3 is 13 residues long.

The CDR3 region is CASSLDWTGDNEQFF. The DNA of the CDR3 is TGTGCCAGCAGCTTAGATTGGACGGGGGACAATGAGCAGTTCTTC. The rearrangement joins TRBV11-2 to TRBJ2-1; D perhaps matches TRBD2 (6 bases). The CDR3 covers 15 residues. Germline CDR1 and CDR2: SGHAT and FQNNGV. The V end was cut by 0 bases, the J end by 5 bases, with 11 bases between.

The chain employs TRBV11-2 and TRBJ2-7; D is ambiguous. V was shortened by 5 bases and J by 1 base, with 9 bases between the two germline ends. Germline V gene data show CDR1 as SGHAT and CDR2 as FQNNGV. The CDR3 spans 13 residues. In nucleotides, the CDR3 is TGTGCCAGCAGCCTTAGTTGGTCCTACGAGCAGTACTTC. This encodes CASSLSWSYEQYF. The full variable domain, in which reference TRBV11-2 and TRBJ2-7 provide the parts outside the CDR3, is EAGVAQSPRYKIIEKRQSVAFWCNPISGHATLYWYQQILGQGPKLLIQFQNNGVVDDSQLPKDRFSAERLKGVDSTLKIQPAKLEDSAVYLCASSLSWSYEQYFGPGTRLTVT.

The chain joins TRBV19 to TRBJ2-2; 8 bases map to TRBD1. The CDR3 runs to 15 residues. J lost 6 bases, V lost 3 bases, and 6 bases had no gene match. CDR1 is LNHDA, CDR2 SQIVND, per germline (reference sequence). This chain's CDR3 is CASSISRGRAGELFF. The DNA of the CDR3 is TGTGCCAGTAGTATTAGCAGGGGGCGAGCCGGGGAGCTGTTTTTT.

Only one count was recorded for this clone. The J gene is TRBJ1-2, the V gene TRBV25-1, with D possibly TRBD1 on 6 matching bases. V lost 5 bases and J lost 3, with 10 bases in between. The CDR3 loop spans 13 amino acids. Germline-derived CDR1 and CDR2 are MGHDK and SYGVNS. CDR3 DNA: TGTGCCAGCAGTCGGGACACCTACTATGGCTACACCTTC. Residues: CASSRDTYYGYTF.

The chain combines TRBV28 with TRBJ2-5, with TRBD2 matching 7 bases. Germline loops: CDR1 MDHEN, CDR2 SYDVKM. V was clipped by 3 bases and J by 1 base; unmatched bases: 8. The CDR3 runs 16 residues. CDR3 amino acids: CASSLLAEGSQETQYF. CDR3 DNA: TGTGCCAGCAGTTTGCTAGCGGAGGGATCCCAAGAGACCCAGTACTTC.

V is TRBV28 and J is TRBJ1-5; no clear D. CDR1 MDHEN and CDR2 SYDVKM come from the germline V gene. This CDR3 has 15 amino acids. V lost 2 bases to trimming and J lost 7 bases, with 15 bases between them. The CDR3 DNA is TGTGCCAGCAGTTTAACGGTGGGCGCGGGCCAGCCCCAGCATTTT. The encoded protein is CASSLTVGAGQPQHF. The full variable domain, rest sourced from reference TRBV28 and TRBJ1-5, is DVKVTQSSRYLVKRTGEKVFLECVQDMDHENMFWYRQDPGLGLRLIYFSYDVKMKEKGDIPEGYSVSREKKERFSLILESASTNQTSMYLCASSLTVGAGQPQHFGDGTRLSIL.

The CDR3 is CASSPAGQGAGQPQHF. CDR3 bases: TGTGCCAGCTCACCCGCGGGACAGGGGGCTGGACAGCCCCAGCATTTT. The rearrangement links TRBV18 to TRBJ1-5; 12 positions match TRBD1. The V gene's germline CDR1 is KGHSH and CDR2 LQKENI. This CDR3 has 16 residues. With 3 bases clipped from V and 7 bases from J, the junction kept 7 bases outside the gene matches.